The 2 T cell receptor beta chains reported below all come from one sample, sequenced in a study of shared clonotypes between healthy human individuals (dated by TCRdb to about 2020). Library method: the immunoSEQ multiplex PCR assay. Entries here come from immuneACCESS through TCRdb and include only in-frame sequences with V and J called. Some clones fail to appear in such tables; in the studies checked, an unresolved V gene covers under half of the shortfall, and the cause of the remainder is unknown. The sample table records around 990,000 clones; 77% of these occur just once. About 0.89% of the sample belongs to the ten largest clones. The sample comprised memory CD4+ T cells from PBMCs. The cell subset or site label on this specimen signifies: CD45RA-negative fraction. These receptors were obtained from a man aged 18-30 years in good health. Some clones in this sample may be carry-over from other donors' samples.

V and J are TRBV28 and TRBJ1-2, with D possibly matching TRBD1 (6 bases). This CDR3 contains 14 residues. V was shortened by 2 bases and J by 4 bases, with 11 bases between the two germline ends. Germline V gene sequence: CDR1 MDHEN, CDR2 SYDVKM. Here the CDR3 reads CASSLGGGGYGYTF. The DNA of the CDR3 is TGTGCCAGCAGTTTAGGTGGAGGGGGCTATGGCTACACCTTC.

Worth noting for this clone: The same CDR3 is also encoded by other DNA sequences in this sample. CDR3 loop: CASRGQPQETQYF. In DNA form, the CDR3 reads TGTGCCAGCCGGGGACAGCCCCAAGAGACCCAGTACTTC. The chain employs TRBV5-4 and TRBJ2-5, with 7 positions matching TRBD1. The V segment lost 7 bases and the J segment 1 base; nucleotides outside the gene matches: 4. CDR3 length: 13 residues. Per germline, CDR1 SGHNT and CDR2 YYREEE (reference sequence).